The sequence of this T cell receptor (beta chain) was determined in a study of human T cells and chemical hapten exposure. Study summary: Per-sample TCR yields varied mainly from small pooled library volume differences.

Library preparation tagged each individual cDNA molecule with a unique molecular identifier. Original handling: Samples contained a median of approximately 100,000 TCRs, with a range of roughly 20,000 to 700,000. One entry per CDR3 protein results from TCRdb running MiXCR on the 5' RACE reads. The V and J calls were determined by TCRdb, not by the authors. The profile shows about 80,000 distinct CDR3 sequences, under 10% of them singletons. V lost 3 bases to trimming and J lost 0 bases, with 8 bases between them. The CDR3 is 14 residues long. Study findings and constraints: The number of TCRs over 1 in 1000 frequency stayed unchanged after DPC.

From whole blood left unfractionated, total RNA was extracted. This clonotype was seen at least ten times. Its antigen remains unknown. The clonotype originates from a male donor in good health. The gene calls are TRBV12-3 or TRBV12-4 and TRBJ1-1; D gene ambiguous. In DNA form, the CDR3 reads TGTGCCAGCAGTTTCCAAACATTGAACACTGAAGCTTTCTTT. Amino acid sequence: CASSFQTLNTEAFF.